These 22 T cell receptor beta chains originate from one sample sequenced in a study of shared clonotypes between healthy human individuals. Repertoires were generated with immunoSEQ multiplex PCR, while TCRdb's copy carries only in-frame clones and drops some. The profile shows some 500,000 clones, 70% to 85% of them singletons. The sample was PBMCs. Every receptor here comes from a woman between 40 and 50 years old in good health. Some clones in this sample may be carry-over from other donors' samples.

The chain joins TRBV7-3 to TRBJ2-5; 10 bases fit TRBD2. The J segment lost 2 bases and the V segment lost 2 bases, leaving 11 bases of the junction unmatched. The CDR3 spans 18 residues. The germline gives CDR1 SGHTA, CDR2 FQGTGA. As DNA, the CDR3 is TGTGCCAGCAGCTTAGGCCCCTTCTCTAGCGGGGGACAAGAGACCCAGTACTTC. It encodes CASSLGPFSSGGQETQYF.

The J gene is TRBJ2-5, the V gene TRBV9, with 14 bases fitting TRBD2. This CDR3 region has 15 residues. With 5 bases clipped from V and 1 base from J, the junction kept 1 base outside the gene matches. Looked up from germline, CDR1 is SGDLS and CDR2 is YYNGEE. The CDR3 DNA is TGTGCCAGCAGTGGACTAGCGGGAGGCCAAGAGACCCAGTACTTC. It translates to CASSGLAGGQETQYF.

This clone was observed a handful of times. The chain couples TRBV21-1 to TRBJ2-1; TRBD2 was called by the table and not checked on the DNA. TRBV21-1 is a recognized pseudogene. This CDR3 region has 16 residues. The CDR3 DNA is TGTGCCATCCCAGGCACCGGGACTAGCCTTAACAATGAGCAGTTCTTC. It codes for CAIPGTGTSLNNEQFF.

The rearrangement uses TRBV2 and TRBJ2-7, with unresolved D. Germline CDR1 and CDR2: SNHLY and FYNNEI. V was cut by 7 bases and J by 0 bases, with 13 bases left in between. The CDR3 extends over 14 amino acids. The CDR3 is CASNSRPLSYEQYF. CDR3 bases: TGTGCCAGCAACTCCAGACCCCTCTCCTACGAGCAGTACTTC.

The chain joins TRBV7-3 to TRBJ2-3; D ambiguous. Trimming cost V 5 bases and J 1 base, with 10 bases left between them. The length of the CDR3 is 14 residues. CDR1 is SGHTA and CDR2 is FQGTGA in the germline V gene. The CDR3 protein is CASSPAGGTDTQYF. DNA of the CDR3: TGTGCCAGCAGCCCCGCTGGGGGCACAGATACGCAGTATTTT. Combining the CDR3 with reference TRBV7-3 and TRBJ2-3 gives the whole variable domain GAGVSQTPSNKVTEKGKYVELRCDPISGHTALYWYRQSLGQGPEFLIYFQGTGAADDSGLPNDRFFAVRPEGSVSTLKIQRTERGDSAVYLCASSPAGGTDTQYFGPGTRLTVL.

This clone was seen just once. The chain recombines TRBV10-2 with TRBJ2-7, with 9 nucleotides matching TRBD2. After removal of 6 bases from V and 0 bases from J, the junction contained 3 bases not matched to a gene. This CDR3 is 14 amino acids long. Per germline, CDR1 WSHSY and CDR2 SAAADI. The CDR3, as DNA: TGCGCCAGCAGAGGACTAGCGTACTCCTACGAGCAGTACTTC. This codes for CASRGLAYSYEQYF.

This chain connects TRBV10-2 to TRBJ2-1; tentative D call: TRBD2 (5 bases). V shed 6 bases and J shed 9 bases, with 24 bases lying between them. The V gene's germline CDR1 is WSHSY and CDR2 SAAADI. This CDR3 has 16 residues. CDR3: CASRASGPRALLEQFF. The CDR3 DNA reads as TGCGCCAGCAGGGCGAGCGGCCCCCGGGCCCTCCTTGAGCAGTTCTTC.

The chain carries TRBV7-2 and TRBJ2-2, with unresolved D. The length of the CDR3 is 12 residues. CDR1 SGHTA and CDR2 FQGNSA come from the germline V gene. Trimming shortened V by 4 bases and J by 6 bases, and 6 bases separated the two germline ends. The CDR3 is CASSSLSGELFF. The CDR3 DNA reads TGTGCCAGCAGCTCCTTGTCCGGGGAGCTGTTTTTT.

V is TRBV30 and J is TRBJ2-3; 7 bases match TRBD1. Germline V gene sequence: CDR1 GTSNPN, CDR2 SVGIG (reference sequence). The CDR3 runs 13 residues. V was clipped by 4 bases and J by 2 bases; unmatched bases: 3. The CDR3 DNA is TGTGCCTGGACGGACAGGTCCACAGATACGCAGTATTTT. It codes for CAWTDRSTDTQYF.

The rearrangement uses TRBV19 and TRBJ2-2, with D tentatively TRBD2 (6 bases). The V gene lost 6 bases and the J gene lost 13 bases, with 18 bases spanning the gap. Germline lookup yields CDR1 LNHDA and CDR2 SQIVND (reference sequence). There are 13 residues in the CDR3. CDR3 coding DNA: TGTGCCAGTAGCACCCAGGAGGGCCTCGCGCTGTTTTTT. Amino acid sequence: CASSTQEGLALFF.

The J gene is TRBJ2-1, the V gene TRBV11-2; tentatively, D is TRBD2 (5 bases). The CDR3 extends over 16 amino acids. Germline V gives CDR1 SGHAT, CDR2 FQNNGV. With 2 bases removed from V and 0 bases from J, the gap between germline ends came to 11 bases. The CDR3 is CASSLRPGYSYNEQFF. In nucleotides, the CDR3 is TGTGCCAGCAGCTTACGTCCGGGATACTCCTACAATGAGCAGTTCTTC.

The chain joins TRBV6-5 to TRBJ2-7; D not certain. The CDR3 is made up of 13 amino acids. Trimming pared 6 bases from V and 2 bases from J, leaving 11 bases between. CDR1 and CDR2 from the germline V gene are MNHEY and SVGAGI. CDR3 DNA: TGTGCCAGCAGGACCGGGTCCACCTACGAGCAGTACTTC. Its translation: CASRTGSTYEQYF.

Only a few counts were recorded for this clone. This sample also contains other DNA sequences that code for the same CDR3. The genes are TRBV19 and TRBJ1-1, with no clear D. V was cut by 6 bases and J by 3 bases, with 5 bases left in between. The CDR3 totals 11 residues. The germline CDR1 and CDR2 sequences are LNHDA and SQIVND (reference sequence). The CDR3 loop reads CASRGYTEAFF. Written as DNA, the CDR3 is TGTGCCAGTAGAGGGTACACTGAAGCTTTCTTT. The entire variable domain, with the rest obtained from reference TRBV19 and TRBJ1-1, is as follows: DGGITQSPKYLFRKEGQNVTLSCEQNLNHDAMYWYRQDPGQGLRLIYYSQIVNDFQKGDIAEGYSVSREKKESFPLTVTSAQKNPTAFYLCASRGYTEAFFGQGTRLTVV.

The chain employs TRBV28 and TRBJ2-5; either TRBD1 or TRBD2 may supply D (5 bases each). The CDR3 totals 14 residues. Germline CDR1 is MDHEN and CDR2 is SYDVKM. V gave up 1 base and J gave up 4 bases, with 10 bases separating them. This CDR3 reads CASSLYEGRETQYF. CDR3 DNA sequence: TGTGCCAGCAGTTTATATGAGGGGCGAGAGACCCAGTACTTC.

The CDR3 sequence is CAISEGVVGGNTIYF. In nucleotides, the CDR3 is TGTGCCATCAGTGAAGGGGTCGTGGGTGGAAACACCATATATTTT. This rearrangement joins TRBV10-3 to TRBJ1-3; D possibly corresponds to TRBD1 (5 bases). Germline V lookup: CDR1 ENHRY, CDR2 SYGVKD. The CDR3 spans 15 residues. Trimming removed 3 bases from V and 3 bases from J, with 12 bases in between.

This rearrangement joins TRBV6-6 to TRBJ2-7; TRBD1 matches at 9 bases. The V gene's germline CDR1 is MNHNY and CDR2 SVGAGI (reference sequence). CDR3 size: 14 residues. After removal of 6 bases from V and 5 bases from J, the junction contained 8 bases not matched to a gene. The DNA for the CDR3 is TGTGCCAGCAGGCCGACAGGGGGGGTCGACGAGCAGTACTTC. This encodes CASRPTGGVDEQYF.

The J gene is TRBJ1-1, the V gene TRBV14; TRBD1 aligns across 8 bases. The length of the CDR3 is 13 residues. From germline, CDR1 is SGHDN and CDR2 FVKESK. V gave up 1 base and J gave up 8 bases; unmatched junction bases: 3. The CDR3: CASSQGQGREAFF. The CDR3 nucleotides read TGTGCCAGCAGCCAAGGACAGGGGCGCGAAGCTTTCTTT.

The chain recombines TRBV30 with TRBJ2-1, with a tentative D call TRBD2 (5 bases). The germline V gene has CDR1 GTSNPN and CDR2 SVGIG (reference sequence). The germline V and J ends were trimmed by 3 bases and 0 bases, with 12 bases remaining between them. CDR3 length equals 15 residues. CDR3 nucleotides: TGTGCCTGGAGGGTCCGGGGTTCCTCCTACAATGAGCAGTTCTTC. It yields the protein CAWRVRGSSYNEQFF. Using reference TRBV30 and TRBJ2-1 for the parts outside the CDR3, the full variable domain is SQTIHQWPATLVQPVGSPLSLECTVEGTSNPNLYWYRQAAGRGLQLLFYSVGIGQISSEVPQNLSASRPQDRQFILSSKKLLLSDSGFYLCAWRVRGSSYNEQFFGPGTRLTVL.

This clone was seen more than once but under ten times. This chain uses TRBV14 with TRBJ2-7; 8 bases fit TRBD2. With 3 bases clipped from V and 0 bases from J, the junction kept 7 bases outside the gene matches. Germline V gives CDR1 SGHDN, CDR2 FVKESK. CDR3 length: 16 amino acids. The CDR3 protein is CASSQLTSGYSYEQYF. The CDR3 DNA follows: TGTGCCAGCAGCCAGTTAACTAGCGGCTACTCCTACGAGCAGTACTTC. The whole variable domain, filled in from reference TRBV14 and TRBJ2-7, reads EAGVTQFPSHSVIEKGQTVTLRCDPISGHDNLYWYRRVMGKEIKFLLHFVKESKQDESGMPNNRFLAERTGGTYSTLKVQPAELEDSGVYFCASSQLTSGYSYEQYFGPGTRLTVT.

V and J are TRBV7-3 and TRBJ1-3; D is unclear. Germline V lookup: CDR1 SGHTA, CDR2 FQGTGA. CDR3 length equals 13 residues. V was cut by 1 base and J by 2 bases, with 3 bases left in between. This CDR3 reads CASSLRPGNTIYF. CDR3 DNA sequence: TGTGCCAGCAGCTTAAGACCTGGAAACACCATATATTTT.

The chain couples TRBV18 to TRBJ2-7; D unclear. Germline V gene lookup returns CDR1 KGHSH and CDR2 LQKENI. Trimming left V 4 bases short and J 3 bases short, with 4 bases between. The CDR3 runs 11 residues. Here the CDR3 DNA reads TGTGCCAGCTCACGACGCTACGAGCAGTACTTC. Translated, it gives CASSRRYEQYF.

V is TRBV5-1 and J is TRBJ2-1; D is uncertain. The CDR3 has 12 residues. With 3 bases removed from V and 9 bases from J, the gap between germline ends came to 10 bases. The germline gives CDR1 SGHRS, CDR2 YFSETQ. The CDR3 reads CASSWNYGEQFF. CDR3 nucleotides: TGCGCCAGCAGCTGGAACTATGGTGAGCAGTTCTTC.